The present entry profiles one T cell receptor (beta chain) with its context. The data belong to a study of OX40 agonist ivuxolimab in advanced cancers. V lost 4 bases and J 6 bases, leaving 6 bases between the germline ends. In germline, CDR1 is MNHNY, CDR2 SVGAGI (reference sequence). The CDR3 is made up of 12 amino acids. Assay used: immunoSEQ multiplex PCR; TCRdb lists only in-frame clones, some missing. The repertoire consists of roughly 60,000 clones, with roughly nine tenths occurring once and the leading ten covering around 4%. V gene TRBV6-6 combines with J gene TRBJ2-2; no clear D gene. The sequence derives from an adult with an advanced solid tumor such as melanoma, head and neck, liver or kidney cancer. Sequenced here: CD4+ or CD8+ T cells sorted from blood, sampled in a trial of the OX40 agonist ivuxolimab. The CDR3 region is CASSWVAGELFF. In DNA, the CDR3 is TGTGCCAGCAGTTGGGTGGCCGGGGAGCTGTTTTTT.